This is a list of T cell receptor beta chains from one sample in a study of blood T cells in healthy people across ages. TCRdb re-called the 5' RACE reads through MiXCR, storing one row per CDR3 protein. This table holds roughly 1.5 million distinct CDR3 sequences, less than 45% found once. What was sequenced was blood. Receptors originate from a young woman in good health. Each CDR3 is given with its conserved first and last residue. D genes are given only for firm matches. Some rows have no size entry. The others give once, few or many, or a class for an expanded clone.

size: once; V: TRBV20-1; J: TRBJ1-1; D: .; DNA: TGCAGTGCTAGGGAAGGCAGGAACACTGAAGCTTTCTTT; CDR3: CSAREGRNTEAFF
size: few; V: TRBV6-6; J: TRBJ2-7; D: TRBD1; DNA: TGTGCCAGCAGATCCATGGACAGGGACGAGCAGTACTTC; CDR3: CASRSMDRDEQYF
size: .; V: TRBV7-2; J: TRBJ2-7; D: .; DNA: TGTGCCAGCAGCTTAGGATACAACTACGAGCAGTACTTC; CDR3: CASSLGYNYEQYF
size: few; V: TRBV5-8; J: TRBJ2-7; D: TRBD2; DNA: TGTGCCAGCAGCCTAATCTCGGGGGGCGAGCAGTACTTC; CDR3: CASSLISGGEQYF
size: .; V: TRBV4-3; J: TRBJ2-2; D: .; DNA: TGCGCCAGCAGCCAAGATAGGGTGACAGTAACGAACACCGGGGAGCTGTTTTTT; CDR3: CASSQDRVTVTNTGELFF
size: .; V: TRBV20-1; J: TRBJ2-1; D: .; DNA: TGCAGTGCCCTCGAAGCGGGCTCCTACAATGAGCAGTTCTTC; CDR3: CSALEAGSYNEQFF
size: .; V: TRBV20-1; J: TRBJ1-2; D: .; DNA: TGCAGTGCTGGAGACCCACAGTTTAACTATGGCTACACCTTC; CDR3: CSAGDPQFNYGYTF
size: .; V: TRBV18; J: TRBJ2-3; D: .; DNA: TGTGCCAGCTCACCACGACTAGGGGGCACAGATACGCAGTATTTT; CDR3: CASSPRLGGTDTQYF
size: .; V: TRBV9; J: TRBJ1-6; D: TRBD1; DNA: TGTGCCAGCAGCGTAGAAGCAGGGGGTCTTTATAATTCACCCCTCCACTTT; CDR3: CASSVEAGGLYNSPLHF
size: few; V: TRBV27; J: TRBJ2-1; D: .; DNA: TGTGCCAGCAGTTTATTTGGGACAAAGGGAGGTGAGCAGTTCTTC; CDR3: CASSLFGTKGGEQFF
size: once; V: TRBV20-1; J: TRBJ1-1; D: .; DNA: TGCAGTGCTAGAGATGTAGGAGCGGCAAGTAGCACTGAAGCTTTCTTT; CDR3: CSARDVGAASSTEAFF
size: .; V: TRBV7-6; J: TRBJ2-3; D: .; DNA: TGTGCCAGCAGCTTACTCTCCCCAGATACGCAGTATTTT; CDR3: CASSLLSPDTQYF
size: .; V: TRBV29-1; J: TRBJ1-4; D: .; DNA: TGCAGCGTTGCTGGCAGGCCCACCTCAACTAATGAAAAACTGTTTTTT; CDR3: CSVAGRPTSTNEKLFF
size: .; V: TRBV3-1; J: TRBJ2-1; D: .; DNA: TGTGCCAGCAGCCAAGATTCGGACGGGCTTACGAATGAGCAGTTCTTC; CDR3: CASSQDSDGLTNEQFF
size: .; V: TRBV4-1; J: TRBJ2-3; D: TRBD1; DNA: TGCGCCAGCAGCCAAGGCCCACAGGGGGCCAGGGAGGGAGGTACGCAGTATTTT; CDR3: CASSQGPQGAREGGTQYF
size: .; V: TRBV20-1; J: TRBJ1-1; D: .; DNA: TGCAGTCTAAAAATCGGGGATGGAGCTTTCTTT; CDR3: CSLKIGDGAFF
size: few; V: TRBV10-3; J: TRBJ2-1; D: TRBD2; DNA: TGTGCCATCAACGGGGATCCCGGGACTAGCGGGAGTAATTACAATGAGCAGTTCTTC; CDR3: CAINGDPGTSGSNYNEQFF
size: .; V: TRBV4-3; J: TRBJ2-1; D: TRBD1; DNA: TGCGCCAGCAGCCTTACAGGGGATGGTGAGCAGTTCTTC; CDR3: CASSLTGDGEQFF
size: .; V: TRBV7-9; J: TRBJ1-2; D: .; DNA: TGTGCCAGCAGCTCCGCCCAGGGGTATGGCTACACCTTC; CDR3: CASSSAQGYGYTF
size: .; V: TRBV7-2; J: TRBJ1-2; D: .; DNA: TGTGCCAGCAGCAAGCTTAACCGGGACAATGGCTACACCTTC; CDR3: CASSKLNRDNGYTF
size: .; V: TRBV27; J: TRBJ1-1; D: TRBD1; DNA: TGTGCCAGCAGTTTATCGACGAGCCGGGACAGGCGTCAATTGAACACTGAAGCTTTCTTT; CDR3: CASSLSTSRDRRQLNTEAFF
size: .; V: TRBV3-1; J: TRBJ1-5; D: .; DNA: TGTGCCAGCAGCCATGATTACGGGCCCAATCAGCCCCAGCATTTT; CDR3: CASSHDYGPNQPQHF
size: many; V: TRBV25-1; J: TRBJ1-2; D: .; DNA: TGTGCCAGCAGTGAGGTCGGGGACAACTATGGCTACACCTTC; CDR3: CASSEVGDNYGYTF
size: few; V: TRBV5-1; J: TRBJ2-5; D: .; DNA: TGCGCCAGCAGCTTTCCCCATGAGACCCAGTACTTC; CDR3: CASSFPHETQYF
size: .; V: TRBV12-3/TRBV12-4; J: TRBJ2-3; D: TRBD2; DNA: TGTGCCAGCAGCAGCGGGACTAGCGGGGGGCTGAACACAGATACGCAGTATTTT; CDR3: CASSSGTSGGLNTDTQYF
size: .; V: TRBV9; J: TRBJ2-1; D: .; DNA: TGTGCCAGCAGCGTTCCTCCGGGCAATGAGCAGTTCTTC; CDR3: CASSVPPGNEQFF
size: once; V: TRBV6-9; J: TRBJ2-1; D: .; DNA: TGTGCCAGCAACCCTCGGGCAGGCCACAATGAGCAGTTCTTC; CDR3: CASNPRAGHNEQFF
size: few; V: TRBV7-3; J: TRBJ2-3; D: .; DNA: TGTGCCAGCAGCTTAACGCTCGGGAGCCTAGATACGCAGTATTTT; CDR3: CASSLTLGSLDTQYF
size: .; V: TRBV6-2/TRBV6-3; J: TRBJ1-5; D: .; DNA: TGTGCCAGCAGTTACAAGTCAGGGCATAGCAATCAGCCCCAGCATTTT; CDR3: CASSYKSGHSNQPQHF
size: .; V: TRBV29-1; J: TRBJ2-7; D: TRBD1; DNA: TGCAGCGTTGCGGGACAGATGACCTACGAGCAGTACTTC; CDR3: CSVAGQMTYEQYF
size: few; V: TRBV29-1; J: TRBJ2-3; D: .; DNA: TGCAGCGGGGGTAGGGCAGGAGATACGCAGTATTTT; CDR3: CSGGRAGDTQYF
size: .; V: TRBV20-1; J: TRBJ1-4; D: .; DNA: TGCAGTGCGTCTCCCTGGGGTGAACTGTTTTTT; CDR3: CSASPWGELFF
size: .; V: TRBV2; J: TRBJ1-4; D: TRBD1; DNA: TGTGCCAGCGGGACGACAGGGAGGGCGGAAAAACTGTTTTTT; CDR3: CASGTTGRAEKLFF
size: few; V: TRBV10-3; J: TRBJ2-3; D: TRBD2; DNA: TGTGCCATCAGTGGGGGACTAGCGGGAGGTGAAGATACGCAGTATTTT; CDR3: CAISGGLAGGEDTQYF
size: .; V: TRBV6-1; J: TRBJ1-2; D: .; DNA: TGTGCCAGCACTGAGGGGCCCTATGGCTACACCTTC; CDR3: CASTEGPYGYTF
size: .; V: TRBV20-1; J: TRBJ1-5; D: TRBD1; DNA: TGCAGTGCTAGCCCCCATCGGACAGGGAATCAGCCCCAGCATTTT; CDR3: CSASPHRTGNQPQHF
size: .; V: TRBV20-1; J: TRBJ2-4; D: .; DNA: TGCAGTGCTAGCGGGAAGGGAACCGACATTCAGTACTTC; CDR3: CSASGKGTDIQYF
size: .; V: TRBV6-5; J: TRBJ2-7; D: TRBD2; DNA: TGTGCCAGCTTCGGGACTAACGCCTACGAGCAGTACTTC; CDR3: CASFGTNAYEQYF
size: .; V: TRBV29-1; J: TRBJ2-3; D: .; DNA: TGCAGCGTTGTTGGGTATGCAGATACGCAGTATTTT; CDR3: CSVVGYADTQYF
size: .; V: TRBV5-5; J: TRBJ1-1; D: .; DNA: TGTGCCAGCAGCGGCGTACGGGGGATTGAAGCTTTCTTT; CDR3: CASSGVRGIEAFF
size: .; V: TRBV7-8; J: TRBJ2-3; D: TRBD1; DNA: TGTGCCAGCAGCTTCCTGGCAGGGGGCGTCACAGATACGCAGTATTTT; CDR3: CASSFLAGGVTDTQYF
size: .; V: TRBV3-1; J: TRBJ2-5; D: .; DNA: TGTGCCAGCAGTCAAGATCAGGGGAAATCCTACAATGAGCAGTACTTC; CDR3: CASSQDQGKSYNEQYF
size: .; V: TRBV10-3; J: TRBJ1-2; D: TRBD1; DNA: TGTGCCATTGGACAGGGAGGTTTTGACTATGGCTACACCTTC; CDR3: CAIGQGGFDYGYTF
size: few; V: TRBV6-6; J: TRBJ2-5; D: .; DNA: TGTGCCAGCAGTCGGAGAGTAGAAGAGACCCAGTACTTC; CDR3: CASSRRVEETQYF
size: few; V: TRBV6-5; J: TRBJ2-3; D: .; DNA: TGTGCCACGGGTGCCGGTGGCGGATGGAGTCAAGATACGCAGTATTTT; CDR3: CATGAGGGWSQDTQYF
size: .; V: TRBV12-3/TRBV12-4; J: TRBJ2-7; D: TRBD1; DNA: TGTGCCAGCAGTTCGCGCACAGGGGATCTGTACGAGCAGTACTTC; CDR3: CASSSRTGDLYEQYF
size: .; V: TRBV5-1; J: TRBJ2-7; D: TRBD2; DNA: TGCGCCAGTAATAGCGGGAGGGCCTACAATGAGCAGTACTTC; CDR3: CASNSGRAYNEQYF
size: .; V: TRBV20-1; J: TRBJ1-1; D: .; DNA: TGCAGTGCTAGAGGGGCCCTCGGAGGGGGCACTGAAGCTTTCTTT; CDR3: CSARGALGGGTEAFF
size: .; V: TRBV10-2; J: TRBJ2-1; D: TRBD1; DNA: TGCGCCAGCTCCCCGGGACAGGGGATGTATGAGCAGTTCTTC; CDR3: CASSPGQGMYEQFF
size: few; V: TRBV29-1; J: TRBJ2-7; D: .; DNA: TGCAGCGTTGGGCCGCGGGCTAGTGTAACCTACGAGCAGTACTTC; CDR3: CSVGPRASVTYEQYF
size: few; V: TRBV12-3/TRBV12-4; J: TRBJ1-4; D: TRBD1; DNA: TGTGCCAGCAGGACAGGGAGGTTTCAGACTAATGAAAAACTGTTTTTT; CDR3: CASRTGRFQTNEKLFF